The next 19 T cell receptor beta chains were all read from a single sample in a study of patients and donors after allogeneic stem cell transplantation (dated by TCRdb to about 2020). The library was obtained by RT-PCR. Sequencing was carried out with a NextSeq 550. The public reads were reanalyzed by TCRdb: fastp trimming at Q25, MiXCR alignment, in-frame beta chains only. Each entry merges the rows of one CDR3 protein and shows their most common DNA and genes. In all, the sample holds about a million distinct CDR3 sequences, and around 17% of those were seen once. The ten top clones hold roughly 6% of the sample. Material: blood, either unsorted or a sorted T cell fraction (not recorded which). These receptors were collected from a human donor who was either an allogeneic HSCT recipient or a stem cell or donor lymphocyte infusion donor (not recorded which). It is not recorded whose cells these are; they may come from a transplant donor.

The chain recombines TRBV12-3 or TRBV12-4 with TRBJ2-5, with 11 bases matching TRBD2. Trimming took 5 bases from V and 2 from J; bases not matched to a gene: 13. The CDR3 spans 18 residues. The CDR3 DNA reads TGTGCCAGCAGTCGTCTAGCGGGGGGACCGGGATTACAAGAGACCCAGTACTTC. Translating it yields CASSRLAGGPGLQETQYF.

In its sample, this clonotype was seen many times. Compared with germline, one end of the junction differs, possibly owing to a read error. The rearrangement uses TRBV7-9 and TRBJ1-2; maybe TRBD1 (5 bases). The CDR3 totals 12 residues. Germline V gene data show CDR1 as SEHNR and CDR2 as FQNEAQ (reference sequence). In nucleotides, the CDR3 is TGTGCCAGCAGTTTAGGGGTCTATGGCTACACCTTC. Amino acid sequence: CASSLGVYGYTF.

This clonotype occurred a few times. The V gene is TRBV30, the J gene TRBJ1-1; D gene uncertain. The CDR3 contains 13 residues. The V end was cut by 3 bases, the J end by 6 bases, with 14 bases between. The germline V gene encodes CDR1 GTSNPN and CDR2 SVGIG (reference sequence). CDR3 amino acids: CAWSPSPWPEAFF. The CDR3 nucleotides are TGTGCCTGGAGCCCGTCTCCTTGGCCTGAAGCTTTCTTT.

The CDR3 spells CASSGASSSYNEQFF. The CDR3 DNA is TGTGCCAGCAGCGGGGCGTCCTCCTCCTACAATGAGCAGTTCTTC. This chain uses TRBV9 with TRBJ2-1, with D hard to call. This CDR3 is 15 amino acids long. Germline lookup yields CDR1 SGDLS and CDR2 YYNGEE. Trimming took 3 bases from V and 0 from J, leaving 10 bases between them.

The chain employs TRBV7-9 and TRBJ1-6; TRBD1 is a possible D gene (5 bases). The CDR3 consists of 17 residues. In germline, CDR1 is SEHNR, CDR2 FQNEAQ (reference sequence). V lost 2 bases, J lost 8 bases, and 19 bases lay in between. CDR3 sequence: CASSLPFRQGTDSPLHF. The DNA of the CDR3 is TGTGCCAGCAGCTTACCGTTTCGCCAGGGAACCGATTCACCCCTCCACTTT. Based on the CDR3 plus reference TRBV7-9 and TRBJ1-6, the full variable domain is DTGVSQNPRHKITKRGQNVTFRCDPISEHNRLYWYRQTLGQGPEFLTYFQNEAQLEKSRLLSDRFSAERPKGSFSTLEIQRTEQGDSAMYLCASSLPFRQGTDSPLHFGNGTRLTVT.

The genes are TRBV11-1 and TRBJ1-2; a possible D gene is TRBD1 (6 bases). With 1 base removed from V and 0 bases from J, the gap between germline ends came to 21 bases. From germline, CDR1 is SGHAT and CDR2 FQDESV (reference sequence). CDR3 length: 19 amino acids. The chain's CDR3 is CASSLGRPSKDSPNYGYTF. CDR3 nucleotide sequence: TGTGCCAGCAGCTTAGGACGGCCTAGTAAGGACAGCCCTAACTATGGCTACACCTTC. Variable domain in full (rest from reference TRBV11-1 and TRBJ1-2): EAEVAQSPRYKITEKSQAVAFWCDPISGHATLYWYRQILGQGPELLVQFQDESVVDDSQLPKDRFSAERLKGVDSTLKIQPAELGDSAMYLCASSLGRPSKDSPNYGYTFGSGTRLTVV.

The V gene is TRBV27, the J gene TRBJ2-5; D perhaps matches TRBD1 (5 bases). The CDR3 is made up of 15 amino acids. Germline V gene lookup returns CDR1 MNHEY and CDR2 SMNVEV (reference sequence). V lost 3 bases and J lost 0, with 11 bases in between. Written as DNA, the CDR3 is TGTGCCAGCAGTTTTTTTCTAGGGGACCAAGAGACCCAGTACTTC. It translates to CASSFFLGDQETQYF.

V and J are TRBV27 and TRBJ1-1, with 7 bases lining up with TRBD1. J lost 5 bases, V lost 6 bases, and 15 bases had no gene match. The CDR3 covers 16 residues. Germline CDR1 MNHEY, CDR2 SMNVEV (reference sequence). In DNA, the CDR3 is TGTGCCAGCAGGACGCGACAGGGATCGGATAGGACTGAAGCTTTCTTT. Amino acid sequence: CASRTRQGSDRTEAFF.

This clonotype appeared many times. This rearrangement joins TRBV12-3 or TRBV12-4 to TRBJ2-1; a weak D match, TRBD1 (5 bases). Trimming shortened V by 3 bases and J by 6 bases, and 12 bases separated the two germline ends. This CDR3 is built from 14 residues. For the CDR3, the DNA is TGTGCCAGCAGTTTCTTTCCCAGGGTCAATGAGCAGTTCTTC. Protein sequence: CASSFFPRVNEQFF.

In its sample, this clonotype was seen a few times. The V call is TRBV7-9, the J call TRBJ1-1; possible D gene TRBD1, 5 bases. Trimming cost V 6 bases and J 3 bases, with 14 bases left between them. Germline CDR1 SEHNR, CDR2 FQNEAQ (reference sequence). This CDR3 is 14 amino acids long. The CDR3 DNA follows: TGTGCCAGCAGGTCGCAGGGAAGTGACACTGAAGCTTTCTTT. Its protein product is CASRSQGSDTEAFF. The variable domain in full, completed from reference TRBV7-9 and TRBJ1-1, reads DTGVSQNPRHKITKRGQNVTFRCDPISEHNRLYWYRQTLGQGPEFLTYFQNEAQLEKSRLLSDRFSAERPKGSFSTLEIQRTEQGDSAMYLCASRSQGSDTEAFFGQGTRLTVV.

CDR3 region: CASEGTGDYEQYF. Here the CDR3 DNA reads TGTGCCAGCGAAGGGACAGGGGACTACGAGCAGTACTTC. The chain has TRBV5-6 and TRBJ2-7; 10 bases are shared with TRBD1. V gave up 7 bases and J gave up 3 bases; unmatched junction bases: 4. The CDR3 has 13 amino acids. From germline, CDR1 is SGHDT and CDR2 YYEEEE.

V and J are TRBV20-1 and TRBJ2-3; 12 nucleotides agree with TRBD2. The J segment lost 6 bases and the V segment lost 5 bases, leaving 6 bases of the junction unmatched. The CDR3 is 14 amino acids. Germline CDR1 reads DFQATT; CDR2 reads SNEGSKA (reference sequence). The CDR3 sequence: CSARLAGVEDTQYF. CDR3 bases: TGCAGTGCTCGACTAGCGGGGGTTGAGGATACGCAGTATTTT.

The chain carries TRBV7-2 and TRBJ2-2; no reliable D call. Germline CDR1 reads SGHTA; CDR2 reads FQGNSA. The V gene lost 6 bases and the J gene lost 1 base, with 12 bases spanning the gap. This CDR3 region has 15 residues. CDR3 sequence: CASRPDWLNTGELFF. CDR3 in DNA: TGTGCCAGCAGACCCGACTGGTTGAACACCGGGGAGCTGTTTTTT. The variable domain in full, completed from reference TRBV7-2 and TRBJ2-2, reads GAGVSQSPSNKVTEKGKDVELRCDPISGHTALYWYRQSLGQGLEFLIYFQGNSAPDKSGLPSDRFSAERTGGSVSTLTIQRTQQEDSAVYLCASRPDWLNTGELFFGEGSRLTVL.

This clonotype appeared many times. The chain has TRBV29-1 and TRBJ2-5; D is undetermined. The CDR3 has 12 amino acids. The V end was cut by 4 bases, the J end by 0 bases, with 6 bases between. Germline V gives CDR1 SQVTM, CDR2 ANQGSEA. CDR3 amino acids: CSVGQNQETQYF. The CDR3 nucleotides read TGCAGCGTTGGTCAGAACCAAGAGACCCAGTACTTC.

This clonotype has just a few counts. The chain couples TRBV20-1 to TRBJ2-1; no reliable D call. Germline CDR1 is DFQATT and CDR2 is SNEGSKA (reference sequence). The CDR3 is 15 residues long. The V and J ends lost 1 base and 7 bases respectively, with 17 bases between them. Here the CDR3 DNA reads TGCAGTGCTAGAGGAATTTCTGGTCCACCGAATGAGCAGTTCTTC. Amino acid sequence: CSARGISGPPNEQFF.

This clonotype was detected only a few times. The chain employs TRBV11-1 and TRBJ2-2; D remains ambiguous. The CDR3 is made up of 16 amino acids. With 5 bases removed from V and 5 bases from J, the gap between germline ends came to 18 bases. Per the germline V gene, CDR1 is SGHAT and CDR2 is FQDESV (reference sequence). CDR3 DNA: TGTGCCAGCAGCCCCTATATTAGCCGTGCGACCGGGGAGCTGTTTTTT. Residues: CASSPYISRATGELFF.

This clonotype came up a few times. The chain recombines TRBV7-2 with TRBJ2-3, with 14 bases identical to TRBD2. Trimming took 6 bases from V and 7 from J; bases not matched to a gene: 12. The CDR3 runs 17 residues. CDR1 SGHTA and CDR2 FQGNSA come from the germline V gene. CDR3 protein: CASRSFSGLAGVNTQYF. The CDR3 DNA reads TGTGCCAGCAGATCATTTTCGGGACTAGCGGGAGTCAATACGCAGTATTTT.

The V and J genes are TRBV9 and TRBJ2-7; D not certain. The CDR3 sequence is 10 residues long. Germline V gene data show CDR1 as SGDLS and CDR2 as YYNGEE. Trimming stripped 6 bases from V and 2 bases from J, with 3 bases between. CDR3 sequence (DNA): TGTGCCAGCAACACCTACGAGCAGTACTTC. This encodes CASNTYEQYF. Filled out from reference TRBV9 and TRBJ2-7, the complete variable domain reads DSGVTQTPKHLITATGQRVTLRCSPRSGDLSVYWYQQSLDQGLQFLIQYYNGEERAKGNILERFSAQQFPDLHSELNLSSLELGDSALYFCASNTYEQYFGPGTRLTVT.

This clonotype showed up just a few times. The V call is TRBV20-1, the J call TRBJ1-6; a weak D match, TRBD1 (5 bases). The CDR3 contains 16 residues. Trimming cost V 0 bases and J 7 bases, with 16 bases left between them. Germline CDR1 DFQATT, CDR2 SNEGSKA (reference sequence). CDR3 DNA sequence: TGCAGTGCTAGAGATCAAAAGCGACAGAGAAATTCACCCCTCCACTTT. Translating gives CSARDQKRQRNSPLHF.